Sequencing of this T cell receptor beta chain was carried out in a study of blood T cell repertoires in COVID-19. The CDR3 sequence is 15 residues long. The V gene's germline CDR1 is PRHDT and CDR2 FYEKMQ (reference sequence). Unmatched junction bases numbered 8, after V lost 5 bases and J lost 4 bases. In the authors' methods: Reference gene primer amplification in the assay estimated nucleated cell counts. Data came from immunoSEQ multiplex PCR; TCRdb stores just in-frame clones and leaves some out. The V and J calls and the clone size are those of that table, but D and trimming were determined from the DNA. Found here are around 270,000 clones, about 87% of them singletons; the top ten hold roughly 4%.

Specimen: peripheral blood. The rearrangement links TRBV13 to TRBJ2-3; TRBD2 agrees at 8 bases. The sequence was collected from a man aged 55 to 70 who had recovered from COVID-19. The CDR3 sequence: CASSQGLVIPDTQYF. CDR3 in DNA: TGTGCCAGCAGCCAGGGACTAGTTATCCCAGATACGCAGTATTTT.